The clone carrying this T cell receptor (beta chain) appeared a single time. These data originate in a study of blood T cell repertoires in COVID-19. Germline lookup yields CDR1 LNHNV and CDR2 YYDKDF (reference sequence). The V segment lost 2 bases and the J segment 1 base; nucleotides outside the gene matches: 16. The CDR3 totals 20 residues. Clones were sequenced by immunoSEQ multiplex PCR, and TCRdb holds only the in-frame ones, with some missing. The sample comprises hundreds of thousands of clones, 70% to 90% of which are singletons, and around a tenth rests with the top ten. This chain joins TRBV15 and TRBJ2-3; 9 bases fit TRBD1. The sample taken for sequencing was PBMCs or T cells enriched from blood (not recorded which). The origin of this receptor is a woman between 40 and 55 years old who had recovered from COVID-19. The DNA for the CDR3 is TGTGCCACCAGCAGAATACAGGGGGCGCGTAGGTTCCTCGGCACAGATACGCAGTATTTT. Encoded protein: CATSRIQGARRFLGTDTQYF. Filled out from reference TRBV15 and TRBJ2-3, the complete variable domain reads DAMVIQNPRYQVTQFGKPVTLSCSQTLNHNVMYWYQQKSSQAPKLLFHYYDKDFNNEADTPDNFQSRRPNTSFCFLDIRSPGLGDTAMYLCATSRIQGARRFLGTDTQYFGPGTRLTVL.